The rows below give T cell receptor beta chains drawn from one sample of a study of cytomegalovirus exposure and HLA in healthy donors. The repertoire was sequenced with immunoSEQ multiplex PCR; TCRdb's copy has only in-frame clones and lacks some. Its clone listing holds about 160,000 clones. The sample comprised PBMCs. The receptors were gathered from a man younger than 45 in good health and CMV-seronegative. Each CDR3 is given with its conserved first and last residue. The D gene is left open where the match is weak.

D,J,V,DNA,CDR3
TRBD1,TRBJ2-7,TRBV7-9,TGTGCCAGCAGCTTTGGACAGGCCCTCTCCTACGAGCAGTACTTC,CASSFGQALSYEQYF
NA,TRBJ1-2,TRBV28,TGTGCCAGCAGACGGTACGTCGGTGGCTACACCTTC,CASRRYVGGYTF
TRBD1,TRBJ2-5,TRBV5-1,TGCGCCAGCAGCTTGGCCGGGACAGGTCAAGAGACCCAGTACTTC,CASSLAGTGQETQYF
TRBD2,TRBJ2-7,TRBV18,TGTGCCAGCTCGTTTAGCGGGGGGGACGCCTACGAGCAGTACTTC,CASSFSGGDAYEQYF
TRBD1,TRBJ2-1,TRBV28,TGTGCCAGCAGGCTCCCACAGGGGTCCTACAATGAGCAGTTCTTC,CASRLPQGSYNEQFF
TRBD2,TRBJ2-1,TRBV7-6,TGTGCCAGCAGCTTAGAAGTAACGACTAGCGGGCCTTCCTACAATGAGCAGTTCTTC,CASSLEVTTSGPSYNEQFF
TRBD2,TRBJ2-7,TRBV27,TGTGCCAGCAGTTTATCATCGGGACTAGCGGTTTACGAGCAGTACTTC,CASSLSSGLAVYEQYF
TRBD2,TRBJ2-7,TRBV14,TGTGCCAGCAGCCATTTTACCGGGACTAGCGGGCCCAGCTCCTACGAGCAGTACTTC,CASSHFTGTSGPSSYEQYF
NA,TRBJ1-3,TRBV6-6,TGTGCCAGCAGTGCCGTCGGGGGAGGAAACACCATATATTTT,CASSAVGGGNTIYF
TRBD1,TRBJ1-1,TRBV9,TGTGCCAGCGACAGGGGGAAGAACACTGAAGCTTTCTTT,CASDRGKNTEAFF
TRBD1,TRBJ2-3,TRBV7-2,TGTGCCAGCAGCCCACGCAGGGGGCGCCGGACAGATACGCAGTATTTT,CASSPRRGRRTDTQYF
TRBD2,TRBJ2-1,TRBV30,TGTGCCTGGAGTCCCGGGACTAGCGGATACAATGAGCAGTTCTTC,CAWSPGTSGYNEQFF
TRBD1,TRBJ2-3,TRBV4-3,TGCGCCAGCAGCCAAGCTTCGGCAGGGGGACAAGATACGCAGTATTTT,CASSQASAGGQDTQYF
NA,TRBJ1-2,TRBV29-1,TGCAGCGTTGAAGATCTAGCCTCCTATGGCTACACCTTC,CSVEDLASYGYTF
TRBD2,TRBJ2-1,TRBV5-1,TGCGCCAGCAACCTAGCGGGCCAACTAAACAATGAGCAGTTCTTC,CASNLAGQLNNEQFF
NA,TRBJ1-1,TRBV29-1,TGCAGCGTTGAAGAGGTTCAGGCAGGGGAGACTGAAGCTTTCTTT,CSVEEVQAGETEAFF
NA,TRBJ2-2,TRBV10-2,TGCGCCAGCGTCACAGGGTTGGCGTCCGGGGAGCTGTTTTTT,CASVTGLASGELFF
NA,TRBJ2-7,TRBV14,TGTGCCAGCAGCCAGACACGAGTTATAGAGCAGTACTTC,CASSQTRVIEQYF
NA,TRBJ1-3,TRBV5-4,TGTGCCAGCAGTTCAACAGGGAGCTCTGGAAACACCATATATTTT,CASSSTGSSGNTIYF
NA,TRBJ2-7,TRBV14,TGTGCCAGCAGCCAAGGGGCCGAGCAGTACTTC,CASSQGAEQYF
TRBD1,TRBJ2-5,TRBV6-1,TGTGCCAGCAGTCGGAACCGGGACAGGCAAGAGACCCAGTACTTC,CASSRNRDRQETQYF
TRBD1,TRBJ1-2,TRBV5-1,TGCGCCAGCAGCCCGGAGACAGGGCTCAACTATGGCTACACCTTC,CASSPETGLNYGYTF
NA,TRBJ1-4,TRBV11-3,TGTGCCAGCAGCTACCGGGGGGCGACGATGGAAAAACTGTTTTTT,CASSYRGATMEKLFF
NA,TRBJ1-2,TRBV15,TGTGCCACCAGCAGAGGTGGTGGGCAATACATCGTAGGCTACACCTTC,CATSRGGGQYIVGYTF
TRBD2,TRBJ2-3,TRBV5-4,TGTGCCAGCAGCATTAGCGGGAGGGGAGATACGCAGTATTTT,CASSISGRGDTQYF
TRBD1,TRBJ2-7,TRBV5-1,TGCGCCAGCAGGAGGGACAGGGGGCTTCGCGAGCAGTACTTC,CASRRDRGLREQYF
NA,TRBJ2-2,TRBV2,TGTGCCAGCAGTGAAGCGCAGGTCGGGGAGCTGTTTTTT,CASSEAQVGELFF
TRBD1,TRBJ2-7,TRBV2,TGTGCCAGCACCGGGGACAGGGCGGCCGAGCAGTACTTC,CASTGDRAAEQYF
TRBD1,TRBJ1-2,TRBV4-1,TGCGCCAGCAGCCAAGAATCCGGGACAGGGGCTTGGGGCTACACCTTC,CASSQESGTGAWGYTF
NA,TRBJ2-3,TRBV12-2,TGTGCAAGTCGCAGCCTCCGGACTAGCGGCACAGATACGCAGTATTTT,CASRSLRTSGTDTQYF
TRBD2,TRBJ2-1,TRBV29-1,TGCAGCGTTGGGGTCTGGGAGGGCCCTGGAAATGAGCAGTTCTTC,CSVGVWEGPGNEQFF
NA,TRBJ1-1,TRBV5-8,TGTGCCAGCAGCTTGGGGGGACTGAGGCGAGTGAACACTGAAGCTTTCTTT,CASSLGGLRRVNTEAFF
TRBD1,TRBJ1-1,TRBV6-1,TGTGCCAGCAGTGAGCGACAGGGGGCTAGTGAAGCTTTCTTT,CASSERQGASEAFF
TRBD2,TRBJ2-1,TRBV10-2,TGCGCCAGCAGTCCGGGACTAAGGAGCTCCTACAATGAGCAGTTCTTC,CASSPGLRSSYNEQFF
NA,TRBJ2-5,TRBV15,TGTGCCACCAGCAGCCTCCGGACACGGGAGCAGTACTTC,CATSSLRTREQYF
NA,TRBJ2-1,TRBV12-5,TGTGCTAGTGGGGGGGACTTTAGCTCCTACAATGAGCAGTTCTTC,CASGGDFSSYNEQFF
TRBD2,TRBJ2-2,TRBV9,TGTGCCAGCAGCGGTAGGCTTTCCGGGACTAGCACCGGGGAGCTGTTTTTT,CASSGRLSGTSTGELFF
NA,TRBJ1-1,TRBV15,TGTGCCACCAGCAGAGACCCAGGGGCGTCCACTGAAGCTTTCTTT,CATSRDPGASTEAFF
NA,TRBJ1-2,TRBV6-5,TGTGCCAGCAGTTACTCGTCGGCCACGAGGTACACCTTC,CASSYSSATRYTF
NA,TRBJ1-2,TRBV27,TGTGCCAGCAGTTTTGTAGTGAGGAGGGGATCTAACTATGGCTACACCTTC,CASSFVVRRGSNYGYTF
NA,TRBJ1-5,TRBV19,TGTGCCAGTAGTAGTACAGGTGCCCAGCCCCAGCATTTT,CASSSTGAQPQHF
TRBD2,TRBJ2-1,TRBV15,TGTGCCACCAGCAGAGTCGGGCTAGCGGGAGTAAATGAGCAGTTCTTC,CATSRVGLAGVNEQFF
NA,TRBJ2-6,TRBV30,TGTGCCTGGAGTGTACAGGGCACCAACGTCCTGACTTTC,CAWSVQGTNVLTF
NA,TRBJ1-2,TRBV6-5,TGTGCCAGCAGCCTCGGGGGTGGTGGCTACACCTTC,CASSLGGGGYTF
NA,TRBJ2-3,TRBV5-1,TGCGCCAGCAGGTGGGTGGACAGGGAGGAGCGGCTAGCGGGACCGAATCCTAGCACAGATACGCAGTATTTT,CASRWVDREERLAGPNPSTDTQYF
TRBD1,TRBJ2-7,TRBV2,TGTGCCAGCAGACGAGGGGACAGGGATATTTACGAGCAGTACTTC,CASRRGDRDIYEQYF
TRBD2,TRBJ2-7,TRBV5-6,TGTGCCAGTTCCGAGGGACTAGCGGGAGTTAGTGGGTCCTACGAGCAGTACTTC,CASSEGLAGVSGSYEQYF
NA,TRBJ2-1,TRBV4-1,TGCGCCAGCAGCCGACCCGGGGTGGACAATGAGCAGTTCTTC,CASSRPGVDNEQFF
TRBD1,TRBJ1-1,TRBV4-1,TGCGCCAGCAGCCATCGACAGGGTAGAGCTTTCTTT,CASSHRQGRAFF
TRBD1,TRBJ2-7,TRBV6-5,TGTGCCAGCAGCCGCCCGGGACAGGGCTACGAGCAGTACTTC,CASSRPGQGYEQYF
NA,TRBJ2-2,TRBV28,TGTGCCAGCAGGGGGCTCAACACCGGGGAGCTGTTTTTT,CASRGLNTGELFF
NA,TRBJ1-1,TRBV5-1,TGCGCCAGCAGCTCGACAGGGAACACTGAAGCTTTCTTT,CASSSTGNTEAFF
NA,TRBJ2-1,TRBV9,TGTGCCAGCAGCGCGCTGCCGGGGAGTGAGCAGTTCTTC,CASSALPGSEQFF
NA,TRBJ1-1,TRBV10-1,TGCGCCAGCAGCGCACAGGGAATGAACACTGAAGCTTTCTTT,CASSAQGMNTEAFF
TRBD1,TRBJ1-4,TRBV4-2,TGTGCCAGCAGCCAAGCCGGGACAGCCTCTATCGTAGGACTGTTTTTT,CASSQAGTASIVGLFF
NA,TRBJ2-7,TRBV11-2,TGTGCCAGCAGCTTTCCTGGGGGCCTCCTCTCCTACGAGCAGTACTTC,CASSFPGGLLSYEQYF
TRBD1,TRBJ2-7,TRBV4-3,TGCGCCAGCAGCCTCGGACAGGGGTTCTACGAGCAGTACTTC,CASSLGQGFYEQYF
TRBD2,TRBJ2-5,TRBV7-6,TGTGCCAGCAGCACCCGGACTAGCGGGAGGGCCCGGGAGACCCAGTACTTC,CASSTRTSGRARETQYF
NA,TRBJ1-2,TRBV11-3,TGTGCCAGCAGCTTAGATGGGTTCAGGGCCTCGGCGTACTTC,CASSLDGFRASAYF
NA,TRBJ2-3,TRBV5-1,TGCGCCAGCAGCTCGGGTGGGACTGGTTCGGCGGATACGCAGTATTTT,CASSSGGTGSADTQYF